This T cell receptor (beta chain) was found in a study of shared clonotypes between healthy human individuals. Sequenced by immunoSEQ multiplex PCR; TCRdb stores in-frame clones only, minus some. The sample records roughly 1 million clones, around 82% being singletons. The CDR3 is made up of 11 amino acids. Trimming pared 11 bases from V and 7 bases from J, leaving 11 bases between. CDR1 and CDR2 from the germline V gene are SNHLY and FYNNEI. The chain combines TRBV2 with TRBJ2-2; D is unclear. This sequence originates from a man aged 18 to 29 in good health. Some clones in this sample may be carry-over from other donors' samples. The sample was memory CD4+ T cells from PBMCs. The subset denotes: CD45RA-negative fraction. The CDR3 spells CAGRTVGELFF. The CDR3 DNA follows: TGTGCCGGGCGGACGGTCGGGGAGCTGTTTTTT. Full variable domain (missing parts from reference TRBV2 and TRBJ2-2): EPEVTQTPSHQVTQMGQEVILRCVPISNHLYFYWYRQILGQKVEFLVSFYNNEISEKSEIFDDQFSVERPDGSNFTLKIRSTKLEDSAMYFCAGRTVGELFFGEGSRLTVL.